The 27 T cell receptor beta chains below all came from one sample that was sequenced in a study of shared clonotypes between healthy human individuals (TCRdb year 2020). The library relied on the immunoSEQ multiplex PCR assay. The table was pulled from immuneACCESS by TCRdb, which kept in-frame rearrangements only. Such tables lose some clones; where checked, under half of the loss comes from unresolved V genes, and the rest has no known cause. The sample table shows approximately 2,000,000 clones, and roughly 92% are seen once. Jointly, the top ten make up 0.37% of the sample. Specimen: naive CD4+ T cells from PBMCs. The cell subset or site label, as the study defines it: CD45RA+ positively selected. Source of these receptors: a man aged 18 to 29 in good health. Some clones in this sample may be carry-over from other donors' samples.

The chain is built from TRBV5-1 and TRBJ2-1; D remains unclear. Germline lookup yields CDR1 SGHRS and CDR2 YFSETQ. The V gene lost 4 bases and the J gene lost 4 bases, with 21 bases spanning the gap. This CDR3 region has 17 residues. The CDR3 region is CASSPRPPQTTYNEQFF. CDR3 DNA: TGCGCCAGCAGCCCCCGGCCGCCCCAAACAACTTACAATGAGCAGTTCTTC.

The chain carries TRBV28 and TRBJ2-7, with 13 nucleotides matching TRBD2. Looked up from germline, CDR1 is MDHEN and CDR2 is SYDVKM. V shed 8 bases and J 2 bases; nucleotides not matched to a gene: 6. This CDR3 spans 15 amino acids. The CDR3 DNA reads as TGTGCCAGCGTAGGACTAGCGGGAGCAACCTACGAGCAGTACTTC. Translation gives CASVGLAGATYEQYF.

This sequence joins TRBV29-1 and TRBJ2-7, with a tentative D call TRBD2 (5 bases). The germline CDR1 and CDR2 sequences are SQVTM and ANQGSEA. V was shortened by 7 bases and J by 6 bases, with 16 bases between the two germline ends. The CDR3 contains 12 residues. As DNA, the CDR3 is TGCAGCGGTTTGAGGGAAGTCGGCGAGCAGTACTTC. Protein: CSGLREVGEQYF.

The V call is TRBV2, the J call TRBJ2-1; TRBD1 matches 8 bases. V shed 4 bases and J 5 bases; nucleotides not matched to a gene: 10. The CDR3 is 16 residues long. The germline gives CDR1 SNHLY, CDR2 FYNNEI. Written as DNA, the CDR3 is TGTGCCAGCAGTGCGCTCCGGGACAGGAGAAACAATGAGCAGTTCTTC. Translating it yields CASSALRDRRNNEQFF.

The V and J genes are TRBV6-1 and TRBJ1-5; TRBD1 matches at 9 bases. Germline values: CDR1 MNHNS, CDR2 SASEGT. The CDR3 has 18 residues. Trimming removed 2 bases from V and 5 bases from J; junction bases left unmatched: 13. This chain's CDR3 is CASSEPSPIQGAYQPQHF. CDR3 in DNA: TGTGCCAGCAGTGAACCCTCCCCGATACAGGGGGCTTATCAGCCCCAGCATTTT.

The chain has TRBV4-1 and TRBJ1-2; no definite D call. CDR3 length: 15 residues. The germline CDR1 and CDR2 sequences are MGHRA and YSYEKL. Trimming left V 0 bases short and J 0 bases short, with 8 bases between. The CDR3 sequence is CASSQDVQANYGYTF. The CDR3, as DNA: TGCGCCAGCAGCCAAGATGTGCAGGCTAACTATGGCTACACCTTC.

The chain carries TRBV15 and TRBJ2-5; 7 nucleotides line up with TRBD1. The DNA end favors TRBJ2-7, so the J call may be wrong. Germline assignment: CDR1 LNHNV and CDR2 YYDKDF (reference sequence). CDR3 length equals 14 residues. The DNA for the CDR3 is TGTGCCACCAGCACATGGGACAGTACCTACGAGCAGTACTTC. The encoded protein is CATSTWDSTYEQYF.

The chain uses TRBV28 and TRBJ1-4; TRBD1 might be the D (6 bases). The CDR3 is 15 residues long. From germline, CDR1 is MDHEN and CDR2 SYDVKM. Trimming stripped 5 bases from V and 7 bases from J, with 17 bases between. The chain's CDR3 is CASSPRTSRGEKLFF. CDR3 sequence (DNA): TGTGCCAGCAGTCCCCGGACGTCCAGGGGTGAAAAACTGTTTTTT.

This clone was seen a few times. The chain joins TRBV20-1 to TRBJ1-1, with TRBD1 matching 7 bases. CDR3 length equals 11 residues. V lost 5 bases, J lost 11 bases, and 8 bases stayed unmatched. The germline V gene has CDR1 DFQATT and CDR2 SNEGSKA (reference sequence). The CDR3 coding sequence is TGCAGTGCTCCATTCAGGGGGAGCGCTTTCTTT. Translation gives CSAPFRGSAFF.

To note about this clone: Within the sample, other DNA sequences also encode this same CDR3. The rearrangement uses TRBV7-8 and TRBJ1-1; D unresolved. This CDR3 contains 14 residues. CDR1 and CDR2 (germline): SGHVS, FQNEAQ. V was clipped by 6 bases and J by 1 base, with 12 bases between them. CDR3 sequence (DNA): TGTGCCAGCAGTCTAGTGGCGGGGAACACTGAAGCTTTCTTT. Translation gives CASSLVAGNTEAFF.

A note on this clone: Other DNA sequences in this specimen translate into the identical CDR3. The chain joins TRBV28 to TRBJ1-5, with 8 bases matching TRBD1. The CDR3 has 15 residues. V shed 6 bases, J shed 2 bases, and the junction held 6 bases outside the gene matches. The germline CDR1 and CDR2 sequences are MDHEN and SYDVKM. This chain's CDR3 is CASSLGQGGNQPQHF. CDR3 DNA: TGTGCCAGCAGCCTTGGACAGGGTGGCAATCAGCCCCAGCATTTT.

In its sample, this clone was seen a few times. The sample carries other DNA sequences with the same CDR3. V is TRBV18 and J is TRBJ1-1; 8 bases are a match to TRBD1. Germline V gives CDR1 KGHSH, CDR2 LQKENI. This CDR3 comprises 14 residues. The V gene end was trimmed by 3 bases and the J gene end by 3 bases; junction bases not matched to a gene: 3. CDR3 region: CASSPLTGDTEAFF. In DNA, the CDR3 is TGTGCCAGCTCACCCTTGACAGGGGACACTGAAGCTTTCTTT.

As DNA, the CDR3 is TGTGCCAGCAGCAAGGCAGGGGGCTCCTACGAGCAGTACTTC. It specifies CASSKAGGSYEQYF. This chain uses TRBV7-9 with TRBJ2-7, with 7 nucleotides matching TRBD1. The CDR3 has 14 residues. The trim removed 5 bases at V and 0 bases at J, leaving 4 bases unmatched. From germline, CDR1 is SEHNR and CDR2 FQNEAQ (reference sequence).

This clone occurred a few times. This sequence joins TRBV18 and TRBJ1-1; a weak D match, TRBD1 (5 bases). CDR1 and CDR2 from the germline V gene are KGHSH and LQKENI. V lost 4 bases and J 0 bases, leaving 9 bases between the germline ends. The CDR3 totals 14 residues. CDR3 DNA sequence: TGTGCCAGCTCACTACAGGTTTTGAACACTGAAGCTTTCTTT. Translated, it gives CASSLQVLNTEAFF.

This chain links TRBV2 with TRBJ2-5; D gene uncertain. V was cut by 5 bases and J by 2 bases, with 9 bases left in between. This CDR3 region has 13 residues. Germline V gene data show CDR1 as SNHLY and CDR2 as FYNNEI. The CDR3 sequence: CASSLESQETQYF. The CDR3 region has the DNA TGTGCCAGCAGTTTGGAATCTCAAGAGACCCAGTACTTC.

The V gene is TRBV20-1, the J gene TRBJ1-1; D gene unclear. V was cut by 5 bases and J by 8 bases, with 6 bases left in between. Germline V gene lookup returns CDR1 DFQATT and CDR2 SNEGSKA (reference sequence). The CDR3 loop spans 9 amino acids. CDR3 DNA: TGCAGTGCTTATAGAGAAGCTTTCTTT. It yields the protein CSAYREAFF.

The chain uses TRBV6-4 and TRBJ2-3, with D maybe TRBD2 (7 bases). Trimming shortened V by 0 bases and J by 4 bases, and 11 bases separated the two germline ends. The CDR3 totals 15 residues. Germline loops: CDR1 MRHNA, CDR2 SNTAGT. In nucleotides, the CDR3 is TGTGCCAGCAGTGACTCTAAAGGGGGGGCAGATACGCAGTATTTT. Its translation is CASSDSKGGADTQYF.

The V and J genes are TRBV29-1 and TRBJ1-2; perhaps TRBD1 as D (5 bases). This CDR3 comprises 12 residues. The V gene's germline CDR1 is SQVTM and CDR2 ANQGSEA. Trimming left V 7 bases short and J 4 bases short, with 13 bases between. The chain's CDR3 is CSAEDSGYGYTF. In DNA, the CDR3 is TGCAGCGCCGAAGACAGCGGCTATGGCTACACCTTC. Variable domain in full (rest from reference TRBV29-1 and TRBJ1-2): SAVISQKPSRDICQRGTSLTIQCQVDSQVTMMFWYRQQPGQSLTLIATANQGSEATYESGFVIDKFPISRPNLTFSTLTVSNMSPEDSSIYLCSAEDSGYGYTFGSGTRLTVV.

The chain couples TRBV5-4 to TRBJ1-1, with TRBD1 matching over 10 bases. J was trimmed by 4 bases and V by 3 bases; bases with no gene match: 6. Germline assignment: CDR1 SGHNT and CDR2 YYREEE (reference sequence). This CDR3 spans 15 amino acids. The CDR3 coding sequence is TGTGCCAGCAGCTCGAGGGACAGGGGAGGCACTGAAGCTTTCTTT. Its translation: CASSSRDRGGTEAFF.

The V gene is TRBV10-3, the J gene TRBJ2-1; D not resolved. The CDR3 is 13 residues long. CDR1 and CDR2 from the germline V gene are ENHRY and SYGVKD. V shed 4 bases and J shed 2 bases, with 6 bases lying between them. The CDR3 DNA reads TGTGCCATCAGTGGCGGACCCTACAATGAGCAGTTCTTC. Translated, it gives CAISGGPYNEQFF.

This chain links TRBV5-1 with TRBJ1-4; 7 nucleotides align to TRBD1. CDR1 is SGHRS, CDR2 YFSETQ, per germline. With 3 bases clipped from V and 4 bases from J, the junction kept 9 bases outside the gene matches. The length of the CDR3 is 16 residues. The CDR3 coding sequence is TGCGCCAGCAGCTCGGGACAGAGGGGGGATAATGAAAAACTGTTTTTT. Protein sequence: CASSSGQRGDNEKLFF.

The chain links TRBV28 to TRBJ1-2; maybe TRBD1 (5 bases). The germline V gene has CDR1 MDHEN and CDR2 SYDVKM. Trimming pared 6 bases from V and 8 bases from J, leaving 16 bases between. The CDR3 extends over 13 amino acids. DNA of the CDR3: TGTGCCAGCAGATTGGGACTCGCGGGGGGCTACACCTTC. Translating gives CASRLGLAGGYTF.

V gene TRBV28 combines with J gene TRBJ2-7, with D tentatively TRBD1 or TRBD2 (5 bases each). The V gene lost 7 bases and the J gene lost 4 bases, with 17 bases spanning the gap. CDR3 size: 14 residues. Per germline, CDR1 MDHEN and CDR2 SYDVKM. In nucleotides, the CDR3 is TGTGCCAGCACCGATCGGGGCACCACGTACGAGCAGTACTTC. It codes for CASTDRGTTYEQYF.

V usage is TRBV29-1 and J usage is TRBJ2-6; 16 nucleotides line up with TRBD2. Germline V gene sequence: CDR1 SQVTM, CDR2 ANQGSEA. The CDR3 runs 19 residues. Trimming took 0 bases from V and 3 from J; bases not matched to a gene: 5. The DNA for the CDR3 is TGCAGCGTTGAAGAGGGACTAGCGGGAGGGCCTGTTGGGGCCAACGTCCTGACTTTC. Amino acids: CSVEEGLAGGPVGANVLTF.

The genes are TRBV27 and TRBJ2-7; 9 bases are a match to TRBD1. V lost 5 bases, J lost 2 bases, and 7 bases stayed unmatched. CDR3 size: 15 residues. CDR1 MNHEY and CDR2 SMNVEV come from the germline V gene (reference sequence). CDR3 DNA sequence: TGTGCCAGCAGTAGAAGGGGACAGGGCACCTACGAGCAGTACTTC. Its protein product is CASSRRGQGTYEQYF.

This clone was counted once. This rearrangement joins TRBV30 to TRBJ1-2; maybe TRBD1 (5 bases). V was pared by 5 bases and J by 8 bases, with 18 bases between. The CDR3 is 13 amino acids. CDR1 GTSNPN and CDR2 SVGIG come from the germline V gene (reference sequence). The CDR3 region is CAWGVGEAGGYTF. DNA of the CDR3: TGTGCCTGGGGCGTAGGGGAGGCGGGCGGCTACACCTTC.

The chain has TRBV9 and TRBJ2-3; 7 bases align to TRBD2. The CDR3 spans 16 residues. Germline loops: CDR1 SGDLS, CDR2 YYNGEE. Germline trimming cut 4 bases from V and 1 base from J; bases unmatched to any gene: 9. CDR3 DNA sequence: TGTGCCAGCAGCCCTACTCTTAGCGGGCGCACAGATACGCAGTATTTT. As protein: CASSPTLSGRTDTQYF.